Listed below are T cell receptor beta chains from one sample, sequenced in a study of T-cell reconstitution after alpha-beta-depleted transplantation in children. MiXCR, run by TCRdb on the PCR reads, gives a single entry per CDR3 protein. The sample shows approximately 640,000 distinct CDR3 sequences, roughly 15% of them seen only once. The sample in question was PBMCs from the stem cell graft donor, obtained from the stem cell graft. The source is a human donor who donated a stem cell graft to a child with acute myeloid leukemia. CDR3s leave out the opening cysteine and the closing phenylalanine or tryptophan. Each record gives: V gene, J gene, CDR3 protein.

v_gene: TRBV20-1
j_gene: TRBJ2-7
CDR3aa: SAPTGGGPQPRSEQY

v_gene: TRBV20-1
j_gene: TRBJ2-1
CDR3aa: SGTAAGEQF

v_gene: TRBV6-2/TRBV6-3
j_gene: TRBJ2-7
CDR3aa: ASRETRTVYYEQY

v_gene: TRBV5-1
j_gene: TRBJ2-1
CDR3aa: ASSSLPGQDPLGYNEQF

v_gene: TRBV7-6
j_gene: TRBJ2-1
CDR3aa: ASTSSGDPYNEQF

v_gene: TRBV5-1
j_gene: TRBJ2-1
CDR3aa: ASSLGGTVSSYNGQF

v_gene: TRBV9
j_gene: TRBJ2-5
CDR3aa: ASSTWPRETQY

v_gene: TRBV9
j_gene: TRBJ2-3
CDR3aa: ASSFPRDRSTDTQY

v_gene: TRBV20-1
j_gene: TRBJ1-5
CDR3aa: SASPTAAYSNQPQH

v_gene: TRBV7-9
j_gene: TRBJ2-5
CDR3aa: ASSLAGLAETQY

v_gene: TRBV7-6
j_gene: TRBJ2-3
CDR3aa: ASSWGLAGSGTDTQY

v_gene: TRBV6-5
j_gene: TRBJ1-1
CDR3aa: ASSYSGGVNTEAF

v_gene: TRBV20-1
j_gene: TRBJ2-7
CDR3aa: SARVTASYEQY

v_gene: TRBV7-3
j_gene: TRBJ2-3
CDR3aa: ASSPASGGGDTQY

v_gene: TRBV24-1
j_gene: TRBJ2-3
CDR3aa: ATSEPGGGGDTQY

v_gene: TRBV7-6
j_gene: TRBJ1-2
CDR3aa: ASSPLRSSNYGYT

v_gene: TRBV20-1
j_gene: TRBJ1-1
CDR3aa: SAVDTRNTEAF

v_gene: TRBV25-1
j_gene: TRBJ1-5
CDR3aa: ASSEYEHQPQH

v_gene: TRBV20-1
j_gene: TRBJ1-2
CDR3aa: SARDVDTYT

v_gene: TRBV12-3/TRBV12-4
j_gene: TRBJ1-5
CDR3aa: ASSPGVGGVNQPQH

v_gene: TRBV7-3
j_gene: TRBJ2-5
CDR3aa: ASSAPGQQETQY

v_gene: TRBV12-3/TRBV12-4
j_gene: TRBJ2-3
CDR3aa: ASTQTGGSDTQY

v_gene: TRBV12-3/TRBV12-4
j_gene: TRBJ2-3
CDR3aa: ASSFSSQGADTQY

v_gene: TRBV24-1
j_gene: TRBJ2-1
CDR3aa: ATSDPLRGGFGNEQF

v_gene: TRBV20-1
j_gene: TRBJ2-3
CDR3aa: SAPRQGAWDTQY

v_gene: TRBV5-8
j_gene: TRBJ1-5
CDR3aa: ASSLGRTVGNQPQH